The clone carrying this TCR beta chain was observed a single time. This specimen belongs to a study of regulatory T cells in long-lasting Graves disease. Through Arm-PCR of CDR3 regions and iRepertoire HTBI primers, TCR beta libraries were built. One entry per CDR3 protein, called by TCRdb with MiXCR from the multiplex PCR reads. The sample shows around 450,000 distinct CDR3 sequences, over 14% of them seen only once. The V end lost 5 bases, the J end lost 8 bases, and 15 bases lay between the germline ends. The CDR3 length is 13 residues. CDR1 MNHNS and CDR2 SASEGT come from the germline V gene. Time point reported: newly diagnosed GD, antithyroid drugs for less than 3 months. From PBMCs, RNA was extracted and then used to make the TCR library. The same sample was also studied in work on T cells in Graves' hyperthyroidism and ophthalmopathy.

The clonotype comes from a woman in her thirties or forties with Graves disease. The chain joins TRBV6-1 to TRBJ1-2; D may be TRBD1 (5 bases). Sequencing used peripheral blood mononuclear cells (PBMCs), obtained at new diagnosis, from a patient treated with antithyroid drugs. The CDR3 loop reads CASSLVGAEGYTF. Written as DNA, the CDR3 is TGTGCCAGCAGTCTCGTAGGGGCGGAGGGCTACACCTTC.